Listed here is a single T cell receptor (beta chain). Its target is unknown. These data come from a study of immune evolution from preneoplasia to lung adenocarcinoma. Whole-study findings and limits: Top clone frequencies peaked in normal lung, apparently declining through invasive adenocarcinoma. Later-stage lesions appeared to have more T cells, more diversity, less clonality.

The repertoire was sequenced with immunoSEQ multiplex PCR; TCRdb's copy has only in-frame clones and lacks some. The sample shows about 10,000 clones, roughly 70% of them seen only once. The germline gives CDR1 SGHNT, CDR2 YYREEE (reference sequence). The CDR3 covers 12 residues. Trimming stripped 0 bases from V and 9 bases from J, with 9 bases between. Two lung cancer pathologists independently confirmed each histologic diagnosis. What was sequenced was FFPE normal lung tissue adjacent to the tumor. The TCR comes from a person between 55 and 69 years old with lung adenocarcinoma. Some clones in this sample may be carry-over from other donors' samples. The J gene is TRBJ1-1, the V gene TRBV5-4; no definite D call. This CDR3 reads CASSLDKLKAFF. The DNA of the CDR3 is TGTGCCAGCAGCTTGGACAAACTCAAAGCTTTCTTT.